Presented here are 9 T cell receptor beta chains from one specimen sequenced in a study of blood T cells in healthy people across ages (dated by TCRdb to between 2015 and 2017). Preparation of the library involved 5' RACE. The instrument given in TCRdb is Illumina HiSeq 2500. The second PCR ran for roughly 7 to 11 cycles and used a J-beta primer mix along with a sample-barcoded 5' primer. TCRdb reprocessing: public reads trimmed at Q25 with fastp, clones called with MiXCR, in-frame beta chains kept. Rows merge per CDR3 protein into single entries with the most common DNA and genes. The sample includes roughly 2 million distinct CDR3 sequences, with roughly 52% observed a single time. 2.1% of the sample belongs to the ten largest clones. Sequenced sample: blood. The receptors stem from a woman aged 40 to 50 in good health.

This clonotype was recorded a few times. CDR3 amino acids: CATKLEDEQYF. The CDR3 DNA is TGTGCCACCAAGCTGGAGGACGAGCAGTACTTC. V usage is TRBV15 and J usage is TRBJ2-7, with D perhaps TRBD2 (5 bases). Trimming removed 7 bases from V and 5 bases from J, with 9 bases in between. This CDR3 has 11 residues. Germline V gene lookup returns CDR1 LNHNV and CDR2 YYDKDF (reference sequence). Full variable domain (rest looked up from reference TRBV15 and TRBJ2-7): DAMVIQNPRYQVTQFGKPVTLSCSQTLNHNVMYWYQQKSSQAPKLLFHYYDKDFNNEADTPDNFQSRRPNTSFCFLDIRSPGLGDTAMYLCATKLEDEQYFGPGTRLTVT.

This clonotype has only one observation. The genes are TRBV28 and TRBJ1-2, with TRBD1 matching over 7 bases. The germline CDR1 and CDR2 sequences are MDHEN and SYDVKM. V gave up 8 bases and J gave up 1 base; unmatched junction bases: 19. The CDR3 consists of 18 residues. Here the CDR3 DNA reads TGTGCCAGCTCCCTAGGCGGGACAGACGATGAATTTAACTATGGCTACACCTTC. Its protein product is CASSLGGTDDEFNYGYTF.

This clonotype has just a few counts. J is TRBJ2-3 and V is TRBV20-1, with D possibly being TRBD1 or TRBD2 (5 bases each). V was trimmed by 2 bases and J by 2 bases, leaving 17 bases between them. This CDR3 contains 16 residues. CDR1 DFQATT and CDR2 SNEGSKA come from the germline V gene (reference sequence). CDR3 sequence (DNA): TGCAGTGCTAGATTATGGGGGTTCGGGAACACAGATACGCAGTATTTT. Residues: CSARLWGFGNTDTQYF.

This clonotype has only a few counts. The CDR3 DNA follows: TGTGCCAGCAGCGCTCCCGGAGAGGGGGGAAACTATGGCTACACCTTC. This encodes CASSAPGEGGNYGYTF. V usage is TRBV21-1 and J usage is TRBJ1-2; TRBD1 is taken as the D call from the table, unchecked against the DNA. TRBV21-1 is classified as a pseudogene. The CDR3 contains 16 residues.

The chain employs TRBV5-6 and TRBJ2-1, with D possibly matching TRBD1 (6 bases). V was clipped by 4 bases and J by 7 bases, with 9 bases between them. The CDR3 covers 12 residues. Looked up from germline, CDR1 is SGHDT and CDR2 is YYEEEE. The CDR3 reads CASSMDSNEQFF. The CDR3 coding sequence is TGTGCCAGCAGCATGGACAGTAATGAGCAGTTCTTC.

CDR3 sequence reads: CASSPQNRRLGEAFF. The CDR3, as DNA: TGCGCCAGCAGCCCACAAAACCGGAGGTTGGGAGAAGCTTTCTTT. The chain is built from TRBV4-1 and TRBJ1-1; D not certain. This CDR3 contains 15 residues. Looked up from germline, CDR1 is MGHRA and CDR2 is YSYEKL. The V end lost 4 bases, the J end lost 8 bases, and 20 bases lay between the germline ends.

A few counts support this clonotype. The rearrangement uses TRBV25-1 and TRBJ1-2, with D possibly being TRBD1 (5 bases). The CDR3 is 13 residues long. Trimming stripped 3 bases from V and 8 bases from J, with 13 bases between. Germline V lookup: CDR1 MGHDK, CDR2 SYGVNS. CDR3 DNA sequence: TGTGCCAGCAGTGAGAAGGGGATAGGCGGCTACACCTTC. Encoded protein: CASSEKGIGGYTF.

The chain combines TRBV29-1 with TRBJ1-4; unclear D gene. In germline, CDR1 is SQVTM, CDR2 ANQGSEA. V shed 6 bases and J shed 15 bases, with 17 bases lying between them. The CDR3 is 11 amino acids. CDR3 coding DNA: TGCAGCGTCCTATCGCCGGACGGGGTGTTTTTT. Its translation: CSVLSPDGVFF.

J is TRBJ2-7 and V is TRBV6-2 or TRBV6-3; D ambiguous. The V gene's germline CDR1 is MNHEY and CDR2 SVGEGT. The CDR3 totals 15 residues. V lost 0 bases and J 2 bases, leaving 11 bases between the germline ends. The CDR3 spells CASSYSTGPPYEQYF. The CDR3 nucleotides read TGTGCCAGCAGTTACTCTACCGGGCCTCCCTACGAGCAGTACTTC.